One and the same sample provided the 4 T cell receptor beta chains below, sequenced in a study of long-term antiretroviral therapy in people with HIV. Survey-level immunoSEQ v3.0 assays were run. Clones were read by immunoSEQ multiplex PCR, and TCRdb kept only the in-frame ones, dropping some. Seen here are under 30,000 clones, about 87% observed once, and the top ten hold 8.7%. The source material was unsorted PBMCs, sampled 1.8 years before starting antiretroviral therapy. The origin of the receptors is a man between 50 and 59 years old with HIV.

The chain links TRBV14 to TRBJ2-3; D remains ambiguous. Germline CDR1 SGHDN, CDR2 FVKESK. This CDR3 is 16 amino acids long. V was clipped by 1 base and J by 4 bases, with 15 bases between them. CDR3 sequence (DNA): TGTGCCAGCAGCCAAGTGGTGGGAACCTACGCAGATACGCAGTATTTT. It is translated as CASSQVVGTYADTQYF.

The rearrangement links TRBV5-1 to TRBJ1-5; D is perhaps TRBD1 (6 bases). This CDR3 has 13 residues. Germline V lookup: CDR1 SGHRS, CDR2 YFSETQ. The germline V and J ends were trimmed by 3 bases and 3 bases, with 7 bases remaining between them. This chain's CDR3 is CASSSGVNQPQHF. The CDR3, as DNA: TGCGCCAGCAGCTCAGGGGTCAATCAGCCCCAGCATTTT. The full variable domain, completed using reference TRBV5-1 and TRBJ1-5, is KAGVTQTPRYLIKTRGQQVTLSCSPISGHRSVSWYQQTPGQGLQFLFEYFSETQRNKGNFPGRFSGRQFSNSRSEMNVSTLELGDSALYLCASSSGVNQPQHFGDGTRLSIL.

This chain links TRBV19 with TRBJ1-3; D remains unclear. The CDR3 runs 14 residues. Trimming took 7 bases from V and 0 from J, leaving 10 bases between them. Germline V gives CDR1 LNHDA, CDR2 SQIVND (reference sequence). The CDR3 loop reads CASTVYLSGNTIYF. The CDR3 nucleotides read TGTGCCAGTACGGTATATCTCTCTGGAAACACCATATATTTT.

This clone was detected only once. V and J are TRBV11-2 and TRBJ2-7; D is perhaps TRBD2 (5 bases). The germline V and J ends were trimmed by 2 bases and 4 bases, with 18 bases remaining between them. Per the germline V gene, CDR1 is SGHAT and CDR2 is FQNNGV. The CDR3 spans 16 residues. The CDR3 here is CASSLSAGLGVYEQYF. The CDR3, as DNA: TGTGCCAGCAGCTTATCTGCAGGACTCGGGGTTTACGAGCAGTACTTC.